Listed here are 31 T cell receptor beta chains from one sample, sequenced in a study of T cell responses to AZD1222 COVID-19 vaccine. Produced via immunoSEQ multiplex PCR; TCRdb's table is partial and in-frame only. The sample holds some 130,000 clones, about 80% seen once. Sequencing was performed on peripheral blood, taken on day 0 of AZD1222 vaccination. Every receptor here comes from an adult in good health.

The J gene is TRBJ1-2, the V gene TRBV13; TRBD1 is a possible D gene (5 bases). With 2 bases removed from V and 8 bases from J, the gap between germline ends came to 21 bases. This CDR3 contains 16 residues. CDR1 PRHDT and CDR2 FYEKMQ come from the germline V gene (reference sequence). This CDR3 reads CASSLKGVEGHGGYTF. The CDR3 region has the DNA TGTGCCAGCAGCTTAAAAGGGGTCGAGGGGCACGGCGGCTACACCTTC.

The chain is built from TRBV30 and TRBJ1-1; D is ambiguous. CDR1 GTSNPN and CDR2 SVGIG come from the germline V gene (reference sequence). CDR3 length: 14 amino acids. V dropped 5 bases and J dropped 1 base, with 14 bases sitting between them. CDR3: CAWGPPWGNTEAFF. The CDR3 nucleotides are TGTGCCTGGGGGCCCCCATGGGGGAACACTGAAGCTTTCTTT.

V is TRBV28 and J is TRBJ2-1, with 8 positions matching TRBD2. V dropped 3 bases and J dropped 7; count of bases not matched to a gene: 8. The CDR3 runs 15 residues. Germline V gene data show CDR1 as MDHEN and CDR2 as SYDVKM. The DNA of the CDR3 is TGTGCCAGCAGTTTTAGACGGGGGGGGAGAAATGAGCAGTTCTTC. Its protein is CASSFRRGGRNEQFF.

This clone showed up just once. The CDR3 region is CASSAPQGDEKLFF. In nucleotides, the CDR3 is TGTGCCAGCAGCGCCCCACAGGGGGATGAAAAACTGTTTTTT. The V and J genes are TRBV9 and TRBJ1-4, with TRBD1 matching over 8 bases. V lost 3 bases and J lost 6; bases outside the gene matches: 4. The V gene's germline CDR1 is SGDLS and CDR2 YYNGEE. CDR3 length equals 14 residues.

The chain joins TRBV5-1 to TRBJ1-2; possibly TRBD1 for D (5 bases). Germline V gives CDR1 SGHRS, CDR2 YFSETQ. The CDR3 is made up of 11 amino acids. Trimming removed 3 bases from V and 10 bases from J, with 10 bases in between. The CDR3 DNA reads TGCGCCAGCAGCTCCGACAGCGACTACACCTTC. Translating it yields CASSSDSDYTF.

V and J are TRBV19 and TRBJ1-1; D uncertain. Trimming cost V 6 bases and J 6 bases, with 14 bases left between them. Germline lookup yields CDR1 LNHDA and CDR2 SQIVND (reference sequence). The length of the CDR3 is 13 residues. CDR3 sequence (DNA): TGTGCCAGTAGCACGCTGGGCGCGGCTGAAGCTTTCTTT. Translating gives CASSTLGAAEAFF.

CDR3 protein: CASSIGSGNQPQHF. The CDR3 DNA sequence: TGTGCCAGCAGCATAGGGTCGGGCAATCAGCCCCAGCATTTT. The chain recombines TRBV11-2 with TRBJ1-5; no clear D. Germline CDR1 SGHAT, CDR2 FQNNGV. Trimming took 5 bases from V and 2 from J, leaving 10 bases between them. CDR3 size: 14 residues.

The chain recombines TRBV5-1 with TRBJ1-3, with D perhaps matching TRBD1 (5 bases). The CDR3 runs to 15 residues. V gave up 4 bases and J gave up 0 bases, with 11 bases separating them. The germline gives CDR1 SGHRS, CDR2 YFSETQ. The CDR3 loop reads CASSLPGSSGNTIYF. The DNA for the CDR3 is TGCGCCAGCAGCCTCCCAGGGAGCTCTGGAAACACCATATATTTT.

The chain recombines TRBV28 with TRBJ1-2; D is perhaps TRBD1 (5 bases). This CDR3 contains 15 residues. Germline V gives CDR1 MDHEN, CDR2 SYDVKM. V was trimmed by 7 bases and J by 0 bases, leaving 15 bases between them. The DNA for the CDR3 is TGTGCCAGCACGAATGGCGGGGCAGCTAACTATGGCTACACCTTC. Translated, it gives CASTNGGAANYGYTF.

CDR3: CASSWSLHPGELFF. In DNA form, the CDR3 reads TGTGCCAGCAGTTGGTCTCTCCACCCCGGGGAGCTGTTTTTT. V is TRBV6-5 and J is TRBJ2-2, with D unresolved. The V end lost 4 bases, the J end lost 6 bases, and 12 bases lay between the germline ends. The CDR3 is 14 amino acids. Per the germline V gene, CDR1 is MNHEY and CDR2 is SVGAGI.

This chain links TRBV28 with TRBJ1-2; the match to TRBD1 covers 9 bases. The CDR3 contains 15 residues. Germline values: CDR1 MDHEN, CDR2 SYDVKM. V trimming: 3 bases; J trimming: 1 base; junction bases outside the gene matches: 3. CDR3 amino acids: CASSFGDRVNYGYTF. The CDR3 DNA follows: TGTGCCAGCAGTTTCGGGGACAGGGTTAACTATGGCTACACCTTC.

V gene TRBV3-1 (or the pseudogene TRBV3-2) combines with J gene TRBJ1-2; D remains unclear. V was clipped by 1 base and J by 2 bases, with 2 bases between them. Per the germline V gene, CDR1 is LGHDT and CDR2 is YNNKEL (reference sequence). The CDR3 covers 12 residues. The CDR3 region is CASSQGNYGYTF. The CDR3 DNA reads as TGTGCCAGCAGCCAAGGGAACTATGGCTACACCTTC.

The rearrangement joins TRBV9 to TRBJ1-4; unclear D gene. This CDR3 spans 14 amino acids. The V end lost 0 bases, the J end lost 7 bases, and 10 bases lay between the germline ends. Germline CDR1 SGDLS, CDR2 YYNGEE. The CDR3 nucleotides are TGTGCCAGCAGCGTAGACGGCCAAGGTGAAAAACTGTTTTTT. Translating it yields CASSVDGQGEKLFF.

This CDR3 is CASSLGVRNQPQHF. The CDR3 bases are TGTGCCAGCAGCTTAGGAGTCCGCAATCAGCCCCAGCATTTT. The rearrangement uses TRBV11-2 and TRBJ1-5; no clear D. V was pared by 1 base and J by 2 bases, with 6 bases between. Per germline, CDR1 SGHAT and CDR2 FQNNGV. The CDR3 contains 14 residues.

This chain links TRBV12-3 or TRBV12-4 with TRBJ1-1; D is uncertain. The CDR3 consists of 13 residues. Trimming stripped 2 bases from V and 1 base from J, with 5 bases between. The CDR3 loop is CASSLNPNTEAFF. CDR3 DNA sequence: TGTGCCAGCAGTTTAAATCCGAACACTGAAGCTTTCTTT.

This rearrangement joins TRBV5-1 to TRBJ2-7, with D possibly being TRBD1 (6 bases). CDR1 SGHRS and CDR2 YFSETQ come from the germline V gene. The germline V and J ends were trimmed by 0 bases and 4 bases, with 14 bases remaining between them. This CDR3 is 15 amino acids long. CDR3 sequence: CASSLASGQKYEQYF. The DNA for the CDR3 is TGCGCCAGCAGCTTGGCCTCCGGACAGAAATACGAGCAGTACTTC.

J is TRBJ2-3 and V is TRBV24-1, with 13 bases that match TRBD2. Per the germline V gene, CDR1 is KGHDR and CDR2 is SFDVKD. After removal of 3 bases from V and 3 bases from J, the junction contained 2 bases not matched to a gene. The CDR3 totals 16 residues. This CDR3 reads CATSDPTSGGTDTQYF. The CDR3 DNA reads TGTGCCACCAGTGATCCGACTAGCGGGGGGACAGATACGCAGTATTTT.

The CDR3 nucleotides read TGTGCCAGCAGCCAAGAGCCAGGGGGCGTGAGAGGAAACACCATATATTTT. Its translation: CASSQEPGGVRGNTIYF. The genes are TRBV4-2 and TRBJ1-3; 8 bases map to TRBD1. This CDR3 is built from 17 residues. Germline values: CDR1 LGHNA, CDR2 YNFKEQ. Trimming took 0 bases from V and 4 from J; bases not matched to a gene: 8.

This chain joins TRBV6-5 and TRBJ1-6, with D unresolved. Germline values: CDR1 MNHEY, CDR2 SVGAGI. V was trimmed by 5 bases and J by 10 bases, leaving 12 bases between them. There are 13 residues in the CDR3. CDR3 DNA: TGTGCCAGCAGTCGTAGAGGGTGGTCACCCCTCCACTTT. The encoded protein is CASSRRGWSPLHF.

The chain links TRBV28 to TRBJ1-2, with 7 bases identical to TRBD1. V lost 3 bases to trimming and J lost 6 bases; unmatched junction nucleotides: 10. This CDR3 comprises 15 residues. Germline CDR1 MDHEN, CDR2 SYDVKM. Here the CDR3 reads CASSLGRQGGDGYTF. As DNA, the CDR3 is TGTGCCAGCAGTTTGGGGAGACAGGGTGGCGATGGCTACACCTTC.

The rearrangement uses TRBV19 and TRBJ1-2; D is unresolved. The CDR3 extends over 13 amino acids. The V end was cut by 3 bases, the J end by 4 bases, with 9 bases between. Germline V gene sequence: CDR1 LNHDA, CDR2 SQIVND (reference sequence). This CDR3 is CASSIEGPYGYTF. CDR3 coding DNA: TGTGCCAGTAGTATCGAAGGGCCCTATGGCTACACCTTC.

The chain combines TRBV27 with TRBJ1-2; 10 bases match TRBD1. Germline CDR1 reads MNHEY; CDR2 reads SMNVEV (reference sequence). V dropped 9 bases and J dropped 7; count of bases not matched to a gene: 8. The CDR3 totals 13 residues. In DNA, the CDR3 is TGTGCCAGTAAGGGACAGGGGAGCGGTGGCTACACCTTC. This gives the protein CASKGQGSGGYTF.

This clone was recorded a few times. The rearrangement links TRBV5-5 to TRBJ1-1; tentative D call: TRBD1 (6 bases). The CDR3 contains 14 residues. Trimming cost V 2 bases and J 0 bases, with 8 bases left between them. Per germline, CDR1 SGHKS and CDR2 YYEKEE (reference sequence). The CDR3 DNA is TGTGCCAGCAGCTTAGGACAGATGAACACTGAAGCTTTCTTT. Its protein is CASSLGQMNTEAFF. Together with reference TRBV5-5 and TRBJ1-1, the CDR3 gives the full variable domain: DAGVTQSPTHLIKTRGQQVTLRCSPISGHKSVSWYQQVLGQGPQFIFQYYEKEERGRGNFPDRFSARQFPNYSSELNVNALLLGDSALYLCASSLGQMNTEAFFGQGTRLTVV.

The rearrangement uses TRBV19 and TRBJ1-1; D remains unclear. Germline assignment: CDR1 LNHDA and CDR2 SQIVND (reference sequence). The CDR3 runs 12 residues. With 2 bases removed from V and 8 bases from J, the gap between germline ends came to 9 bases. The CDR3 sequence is CASSIQSAEAFF. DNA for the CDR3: TGTGCCAGTAGTATACAGTCGGCAGAAGCTTTCTTT.

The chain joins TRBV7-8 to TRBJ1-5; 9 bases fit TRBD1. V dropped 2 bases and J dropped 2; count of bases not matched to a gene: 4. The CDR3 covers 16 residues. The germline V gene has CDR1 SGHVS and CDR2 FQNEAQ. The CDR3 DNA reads TGTGCCAGCAGCTTAACAGGGGGCCAAGGCAATCAGCCCCAGCATTTT. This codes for CASSLTGGQGNQPQHF.

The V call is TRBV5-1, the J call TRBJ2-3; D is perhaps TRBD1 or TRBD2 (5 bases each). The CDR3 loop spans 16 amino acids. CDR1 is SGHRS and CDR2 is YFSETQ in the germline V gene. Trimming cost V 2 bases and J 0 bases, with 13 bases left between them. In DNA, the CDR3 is TGCGCCAGCAGCTTCAGGGACGCATTTAGCACAGATACGCAGTATTTT. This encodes CASSFRDAFSTDTQYF.

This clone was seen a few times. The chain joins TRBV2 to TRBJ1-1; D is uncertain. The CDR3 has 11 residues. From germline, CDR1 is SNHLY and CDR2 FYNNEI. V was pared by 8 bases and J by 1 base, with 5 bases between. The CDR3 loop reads CASDGNTEAFF. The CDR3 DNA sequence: TGTGCCAGCGACGGGAACACTGAAGCTTTCTTT.

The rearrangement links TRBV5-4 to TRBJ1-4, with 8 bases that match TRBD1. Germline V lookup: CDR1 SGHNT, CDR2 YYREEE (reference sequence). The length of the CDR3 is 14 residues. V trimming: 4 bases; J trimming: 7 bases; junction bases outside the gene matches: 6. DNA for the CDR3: TGTGCCAGCAGCATGACAGGGGAAGGTGAAAAACTGTTTTTT. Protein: CASSMTGEGEKLFF.

Here the CDR3 DNA reads TGTGCCAGCAGTCCGAACACCGGGGAGCTGTTTTTT. The encoded protein is CASSPNTGELFF. The J gene is TRBJ2-2, the V gene TRBV12-3 or TRBV12-4; D gene uncertain. Trimming stripped 5 bases from V and 0 bases from J, with 1 base between. CDR3 size: 12 residues.

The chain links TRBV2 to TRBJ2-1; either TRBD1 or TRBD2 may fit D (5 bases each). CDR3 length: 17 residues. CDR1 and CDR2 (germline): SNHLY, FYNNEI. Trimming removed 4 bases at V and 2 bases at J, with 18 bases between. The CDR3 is CASSGDAPTSPYNEQFF. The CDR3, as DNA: TGTGCCAGCAGTGGGGACGCACCAACGAGCCCCTACAATGAGCAGTTCTTC.

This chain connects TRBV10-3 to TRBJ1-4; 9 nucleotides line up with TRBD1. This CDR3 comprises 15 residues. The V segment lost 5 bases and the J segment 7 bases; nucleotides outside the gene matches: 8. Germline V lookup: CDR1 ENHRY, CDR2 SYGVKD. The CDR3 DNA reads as TGTGCCATCAGTCTCTCTCGGGGACAGGGTGAAAAACTGTTTTTT. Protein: CAISLSRGQGEKLFF.